This T cell receptor (beta chain) emerged from a study of glioma-infiltrating T cells after dendritic cell vaccination (dated by TCRdb to about 2016). The study in broad terms: The cohort included around 15 glioblastoma patients drawn from Phase I and II dendritic cell vaccination trials, of whom 9 were newly diagnosed and 6 had recurrent disease. Between 2003 and 2012, patients were given autologous tumor lysate-pulsed dendritic cell vaccination. The vaccine consisted of monocyte-derived dendritic cells cultured seven to eight days with IL-4 and GM-CSF, then pulsed overnight with autologous tumor lysate. Patients received three intradermal dendritic cell vaccine injections at biweekly intervals in the arm below the axilla. Tumor-infiltrating lymphocyte content was quantified and tumor and blood repertoires were compared in dendritic cell-vaccinated glioblastoma patients by deep sequencing of TCR beta CDR3 regions. Survival after dendritic cell vaccination was correlated with TCR sequencing metrics, such as TIL content and the overlap between tumor and blood repertoires.

Patients were selected on the basis of adequate residual fresh-frozen tumor tissue and more than two years of available survival data. Although molecular status otherwise differed among the glioblastoma patients, no patient had an isocitrate dehydrogenase mutation. PBMC were collected before vaccination, two weeks after the third vaccination, and at tumor progression if progression occurred. Genomic DNA was extracted with the Qiagen DNeasy Blood extraction Kit. The full study reports these points: Higher estimated pretreatment TIL content predicted longer time to progression and overall survival after dendritic cell vaccination. The cohort was small and heterogeneous, with few patients having full blood and tumor sets and even fewer initial-recurrent tumor pairs. The response model built on TCR overlap across three groups was characterized as speculative, with prospective validation still needed. TCR clonality showed no direct relationship with survival, which suggests that a diverse polyclonal response may be important.

In regard to this clone: Its cognate antigen has yet to be identified. The sample holds no much larger clone one base away, and base qualities are not on file.

TCRB CDR3 regions were amplified from 2 to 2.5 ug genomic DNA, or all available DNA if less, using the immunoSEQ assay. The multiplex PCR relied on 60 forward primers for TCR V beta segments and 13 reverse primers for J beta segments. To estimate the number of reads per starting template, synthetic control templates were added to each sample at limiting dilution. The Illumina HiSeq System generated 87 bp sequencing reads. Under the source paper's analysis protocol: PCR and sequencing errors were removed by a nearest neighbor algorithm that merged closely related sequences. TCR overlap was defined as the percentage of unique tumor TCR beta sequences that were also found in the peripheral blood of the same patient. Entries here come from immuneACCESS through TCRdb and include only in-frame sequences with V and J called. Some clones fail to appear in such tables; in the studies checked, an unresolved V gene covers under half of the shortfall, and the cause of the remainder is unknown. The V and J calls and clone size were taken over from that table, and D and trimming were inferred from the DNA. The sample contains just over 95,000 clones, about four fifths of them found a single time. The ten largest account for 6% of the sample.

There are 13 amino acids in the CDR3, from cysteine to phenylalanine inclusive. Just CDR3 DNA is preserved here, 39 bases in frame from base 1. V is cut by 6 bases and J by 2 bases, and the space between the germline ends is 5 bases. Reading the germline V gene gives CDR1 SNHLY and CDR2 FYNNEI. The chain employs TRBV2 and TRBJ2-6; the D gene is perhaps TRBD2, on 5 matching bases. The material was blood, obtained before dendritic cell vaccination. This TCR came from a human donor with glioblastoma. The bases read TGTGCCAGCAGGACTACTGGGGCCAACGTCCTGACTTTC. Its amino acids are CASRTTGANVLTF.